This entry concerns a single T cell receptor (beta chain). Its antigen remains undetermined. Per-nucleotide qualities are absent, and no much larger clonotype sits a single base away. The sample is drawn from a study of blood T cell repertoires in COVID-19 (TCRdb year 2020). Regarding the study in general: The collaborator samples originated in the United States, Italy and Spain and spanned the acute and convalescent phases of COVID-19. The material from the prospective study consisted of cDNA or gDNA derived from T cells, B-cell-depleted T cells, or PBMCs. Deeply sampled blood TCRbeta repertoires from subjects exposed to, actively infected with, or recovered from COVID-19 were included in the dataset. The repertoires were released in a freely available public database meant as a resource for research on the immune response to SARS-CoV-2. The samples were drawn from two sources: the first 160 participants of the ongoing ImmuneRACE study, and 1,254 subjects contributed by 6 global collaborators. Nearly every sample came with metadata listing a de-identified subject ID, COVID-19 status, age in years and sex. HLA class I and class II types, where available, came from metadata supplied by the sample provider rather than from assay-based typing. The paper's findings and limits, for the study overall: How much clinical and demographic metadata was included differed by source and by participant, and the metadata was provided uncurated.

TCRbeta CDR3 regions were amplified from genomic DNA by means of the immunoSEQ Assay, a bias-controlled multiplex PCR. In the paper's pipeline: The number of nucleated cells in each sample was estimated from the amplification of reference gene primers within the assay. To quantify the absolute abundance of each unique TCRbeta CDR3 rearrangement, sequence reads were collapsed and filtered. For each sample, productive Simpson clonality was calculated as the square root of Simpson's diversity index over productive rearrangements. Sourced from immuneACCESS, this table was stored by TCRdb with only in-frame sequences that have V and J called. A share of the clones is absent; for the studies checked, an unresolved V gene accounts for under half, and the remainder has no known explanation. V and J calls and clone size are those listed in that table; D and trimming were worked out from the DNA. This sample comprises some 180,000 clones, roughly 88% of them detected only once. The ten largest clones take up 6.5% to 7.5% of the sample.

At one collaborating source in Seattle, patients were enrolled during active infection and were followed longitudinally through the course of disease. Each collaborating institution followed its own protocols to collect whole blood in K2EDTA tubes. For TCRbeta analysis, collaborator samples were shipped as frozen whole blood, as isolated PBMCs, or as DNA extracted from either sample type. Ends trimmed: V by 0 bases, J by 0 bases; bases unmatched to a gene: 2. Taken from cysteine to phenylalanine, the CDR3 has 16 residues. Only the CDR3 DNA stays, 48 bases, in frame from base 1. The germline V gene supplies CDR1 MRHNA and CDR2 SNTAGT.

The receptor chain draws on TRBV6-4 and TRBJ2-3; the central 8 bases match TRBD2. The sequenced material came from peripheral blood. The clonotype was recovered from a woman aged 40 to 49 with COVID-19, enrolled during active disease. The CDR3 reads CASSDSLAGSTDTQYF. The DNA is as follows: TGTGCCAGCAGTGACTCTTTAGCGGGGAGCACAGATACGCAGTATTTT.